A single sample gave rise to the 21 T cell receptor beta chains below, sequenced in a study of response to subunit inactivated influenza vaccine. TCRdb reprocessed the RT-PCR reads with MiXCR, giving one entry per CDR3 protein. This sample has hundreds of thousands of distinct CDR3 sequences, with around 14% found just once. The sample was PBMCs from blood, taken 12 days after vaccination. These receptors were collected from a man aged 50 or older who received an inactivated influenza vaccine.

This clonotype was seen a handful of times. DNA of the CDR3: TGTGCCAGCAGTTTTCTGGCTAGCGGATACACCGGGGAGCTGTTTTTT. Translated: CASSFLASGYTGELFF. The chain is built from TRBV28 and TRBJ2-2; TRBD2 aligns across 7 bases. CDR3 length: 16 residues. The germline gives CDR1 MDHEN, CDR2 SYDVKM. Unmatched junction bases numbered 7, after V lost 3 bases and J lost 3 bases.

CDR3 nucleotides: TGTGCCAGCAGCCCCACCCCCGGAGGCGGCTCCTACGAGCAGTACTTC. Encoded protein: CASSPTPGGGSYEQYF. The chain uses TRBV3-1 and TRBJ2-7; a possible D gene is TRBD2 (5 bases). This CDR3 contains 16 residues. V lost 4 bases to trimming and J lost 0 bases, with 16 bases between them. Germline V gives CDR1 LGHDT, CDR2 YNNKEL (reference sequence).

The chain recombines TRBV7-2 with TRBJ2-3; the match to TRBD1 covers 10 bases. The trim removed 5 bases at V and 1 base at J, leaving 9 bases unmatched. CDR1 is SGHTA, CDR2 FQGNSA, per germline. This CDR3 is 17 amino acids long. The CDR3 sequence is CASSPRWTGGGTDTQYF. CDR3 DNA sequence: TGTGCCAGCAGCCCCCGTTGGACAGGGGGTGGCACAGATACGCAGTATTTT.

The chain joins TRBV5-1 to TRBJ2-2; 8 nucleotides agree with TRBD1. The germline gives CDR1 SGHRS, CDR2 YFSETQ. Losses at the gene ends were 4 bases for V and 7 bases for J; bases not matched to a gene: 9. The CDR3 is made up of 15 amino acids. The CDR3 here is CASSPSGQGGGELFF. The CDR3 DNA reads TGCGCCAGCAGCCCCTCAGGACAGGGCGGCGGGGAGCTGTTTTTT.

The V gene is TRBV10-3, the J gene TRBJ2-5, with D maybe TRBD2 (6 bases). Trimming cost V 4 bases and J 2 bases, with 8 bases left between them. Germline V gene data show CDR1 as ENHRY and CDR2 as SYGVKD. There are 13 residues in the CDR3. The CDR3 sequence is CAISGAGQETQYF. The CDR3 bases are TGTGCCATCAGTGGGGCGGGGCAAGAGACCCAGTACTTC.

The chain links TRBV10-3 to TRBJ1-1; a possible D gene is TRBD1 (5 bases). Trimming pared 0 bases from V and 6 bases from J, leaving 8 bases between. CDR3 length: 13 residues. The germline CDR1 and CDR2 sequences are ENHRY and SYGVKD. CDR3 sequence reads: CAISESGTPEAFF. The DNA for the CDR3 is TGTGCCATCAGTGAGTCCGGGACCCCTGAAGCTTTCTTT.

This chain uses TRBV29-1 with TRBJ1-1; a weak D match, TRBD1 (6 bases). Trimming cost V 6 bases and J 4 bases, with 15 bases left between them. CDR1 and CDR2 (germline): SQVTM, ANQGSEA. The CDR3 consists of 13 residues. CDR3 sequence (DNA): TGCAGCGTGCAAGGGGGTGACAGCACTGAAGCTTTCTTT. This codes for CSVQGGDSTEAFF.

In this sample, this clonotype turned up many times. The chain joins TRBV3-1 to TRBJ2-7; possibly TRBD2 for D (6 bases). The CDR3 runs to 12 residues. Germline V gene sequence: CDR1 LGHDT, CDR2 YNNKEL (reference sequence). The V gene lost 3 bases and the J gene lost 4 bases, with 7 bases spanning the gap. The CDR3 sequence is CASSQAGYEQYF. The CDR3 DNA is TGTGCCAGCAGCCAGGCGGGGTACGAGCAGTACTTC.

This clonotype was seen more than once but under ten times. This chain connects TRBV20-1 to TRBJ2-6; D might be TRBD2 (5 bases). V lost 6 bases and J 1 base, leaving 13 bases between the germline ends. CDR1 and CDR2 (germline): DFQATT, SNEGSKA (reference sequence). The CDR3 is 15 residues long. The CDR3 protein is CSAAKTGSGANVLTF. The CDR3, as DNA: TGCAGTGCCGCTAAAACGGGGTCTGGGGCCAACGTCCTGACTTTC.

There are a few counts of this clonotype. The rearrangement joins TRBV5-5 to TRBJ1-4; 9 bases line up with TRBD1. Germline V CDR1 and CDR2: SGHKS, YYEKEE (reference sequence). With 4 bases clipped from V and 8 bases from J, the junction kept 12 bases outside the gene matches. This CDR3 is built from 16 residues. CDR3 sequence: CASSGGQGQFEEKLFF. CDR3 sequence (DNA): TGTGCCAGCAGCGGGGGACAGGGCCAATTCGAGGAAAAACTGTTTTTT.

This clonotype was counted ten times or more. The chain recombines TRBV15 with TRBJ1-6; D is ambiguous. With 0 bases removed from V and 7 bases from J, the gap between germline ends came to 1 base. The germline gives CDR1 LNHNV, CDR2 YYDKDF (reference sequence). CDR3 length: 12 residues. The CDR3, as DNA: TGTGCCACCAGCAGAGAAAATTCACCCCTCCACTTT. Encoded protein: CATSRENSPLHF. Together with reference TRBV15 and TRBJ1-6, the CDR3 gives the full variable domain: DAMVIQNPRYQVTQFGKPVTLSCSQTLNHNVMYWYQQKSSQAPKLLFHYYDKDFNNEADTPDNFQSRRPNTSFCFLDIRSPGLGDTAMYLCATSRENSPLHFGNGTRLTVT.

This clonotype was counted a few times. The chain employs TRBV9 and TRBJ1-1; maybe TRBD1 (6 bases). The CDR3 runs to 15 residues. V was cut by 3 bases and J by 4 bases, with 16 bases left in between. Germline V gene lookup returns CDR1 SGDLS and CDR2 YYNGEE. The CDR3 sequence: CASSEGGGVGTEAFF. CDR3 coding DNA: TGTGCCAGCAGCGAGGGCGGGGGCGTAGGCACTGAAGCTTTCTTT.

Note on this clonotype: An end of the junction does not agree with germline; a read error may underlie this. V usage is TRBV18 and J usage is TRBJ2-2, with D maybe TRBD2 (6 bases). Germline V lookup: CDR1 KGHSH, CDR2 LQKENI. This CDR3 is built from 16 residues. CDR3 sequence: CAISTSERVNTGELFF. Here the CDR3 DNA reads TGTGCCATCTCAACCTCAGAGCGGGTGAACACCGGGGAGCTGTTTTTT.

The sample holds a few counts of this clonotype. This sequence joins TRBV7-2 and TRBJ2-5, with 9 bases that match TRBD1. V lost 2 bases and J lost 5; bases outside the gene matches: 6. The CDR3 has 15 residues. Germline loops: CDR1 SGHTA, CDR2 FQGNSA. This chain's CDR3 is CASSLNTGGAETQYF. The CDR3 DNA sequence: TGTGCCAGCAGCTTAAATACAGGGGGCGCTGAGACCCAGTACTTC. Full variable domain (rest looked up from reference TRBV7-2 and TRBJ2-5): GAGVSQSPSNKVTEKGKDVELRCDPISGHTALYWYRQSLGQGLEFLIYFQGNSAPDKSGLPSDRFSAERTGGSVSTLTIQRTQQEDSAVYLCASSLNTGGAETQYFGPGTRLLVL.

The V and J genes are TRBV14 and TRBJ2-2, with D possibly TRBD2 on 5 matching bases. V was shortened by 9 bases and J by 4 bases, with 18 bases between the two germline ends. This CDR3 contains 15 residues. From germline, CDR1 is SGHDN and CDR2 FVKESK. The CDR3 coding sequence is TGTGCCAGTAAGCCGCGGGCTTCCGGCACCGGGGAGCTGTTTTTT. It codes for CASKPRASGTGELFF. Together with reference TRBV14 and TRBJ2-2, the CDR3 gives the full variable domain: EAGVTQFPSHSVIEKGQTVTLRCDPISGHDNLYWYRRVMGKEIKFLLHFVKESKQDESGMPNNRFLAERTGGTYSTLKVQPAELEDSGVYFCASKPRASGTGELFFGEGSRLTVL.

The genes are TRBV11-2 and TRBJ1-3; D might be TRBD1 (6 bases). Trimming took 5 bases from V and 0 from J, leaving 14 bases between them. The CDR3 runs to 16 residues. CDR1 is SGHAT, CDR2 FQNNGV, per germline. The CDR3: CASSVGQLNSGNTIYF. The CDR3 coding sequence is TGTGCCAGCAGCGTCGGACAGCTCAACTCTGGAAACACCATATATTTT. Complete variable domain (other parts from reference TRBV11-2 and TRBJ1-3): EAGVAQSPRYKIIEKRQSVAFWCNPISGHATLYWYQQILGQGPKLLIQFQNNGVVDDSQLPKDRFSAERLKGVDSTLKIQPAKLEDSAVYLCASSVGQLNSGNTIYFGEGSWLTVV.

As DNA, the CDR3 is TGTGCCAGCAGTTTGGAGGGAACCGCTGAAGCTTTCTTT. Translated: CASSLEGTAEAFF. This chain links TRBV28 with TRBJ1-1; D uncertain. The CDR3 is 13 residues long. V was cut by 3 bases and J by 6 bases, with 11 bases left in between. In germline, CDR1 is MDHEN, CDR2 SYDVKM.

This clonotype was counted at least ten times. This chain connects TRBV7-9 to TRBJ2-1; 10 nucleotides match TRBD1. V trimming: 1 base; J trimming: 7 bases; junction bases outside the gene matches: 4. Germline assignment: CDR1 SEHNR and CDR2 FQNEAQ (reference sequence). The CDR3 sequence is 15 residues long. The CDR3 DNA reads TGTGCCAGCAGCTTAGTCGGGACAGGGGCGAATGAGCAGTTCTTC. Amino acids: CASSLVGTGANEQFF. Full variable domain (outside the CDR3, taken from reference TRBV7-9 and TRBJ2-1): DTGVSQNPRHKITKRGQNVTFRCDPISEHNRLYWYRQTLGQGPEFLTYFQNEAQLEKSRLLSDRFSAERPKGSFSTLEIQRTEQGDSAMYLCASSLVGTGANEQFFGPGTRLTVL.

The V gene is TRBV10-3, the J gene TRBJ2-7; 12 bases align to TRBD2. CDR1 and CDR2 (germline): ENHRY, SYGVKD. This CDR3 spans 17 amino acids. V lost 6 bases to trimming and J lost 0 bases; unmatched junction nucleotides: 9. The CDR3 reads CAIRVGLAGPLSYEQYF. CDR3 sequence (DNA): TGTGCCATCAGGGTGGGACTAGCGGGCCCTCTCTCCTACGAGCAGTACTTC.

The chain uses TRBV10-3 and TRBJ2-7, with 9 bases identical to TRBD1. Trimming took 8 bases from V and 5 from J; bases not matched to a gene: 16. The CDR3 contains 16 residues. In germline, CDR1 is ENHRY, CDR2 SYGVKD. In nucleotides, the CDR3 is TGTGCCATCGGTCCATACCGGGACAGGGTTTATCACGAGCAGTACTTC. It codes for CAIGPYRDRVYHEQYF.

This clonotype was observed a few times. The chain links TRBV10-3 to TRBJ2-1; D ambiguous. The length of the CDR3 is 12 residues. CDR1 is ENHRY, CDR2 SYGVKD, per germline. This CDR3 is CAPSNFYNEQFF. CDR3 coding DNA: TGTGCTCCATCAAACTTCTACAATGAGCAGTTCTTC.